The 27 T cell receptor beta chains presented below share a single source sample, sequenced in a study of T cells in Graves' hyperthyroidism and ophthalmopathy. It was RNA transcripts that yielded the amplified TCR beta CDR3 regions. HTBI primers were used for first-round RT-PCR of the TCR CDR3. TCRdb ran MiXCR on the multiplex PCR reads and lists one entry per CDR3 protein. This sample has 640,000 or so distinct CDR3 sequences, with roughly 14% found just once. The specimen sequenced was blood. The receptor set was obtained from a woman between 40 and 55 years old with Graves' ophthalmopathy.

In this sample, this clonotype turned up many times. The chain uses TRBV11-2 and TRBJ1-1; D unresolved. This CDR3 is 18 amino acids long. Germline CDR1 SGHAT, CDR2 FQNNGV. V lost 0 bases to trimming and J lost 2 bases, with 19 bases between them. CDR3 sequence (DNA): TGTGCCAGCAGCTTAGAATCGTTACGGGGATGGATAAACACTGAAGCTTTCTTT. Its protein product is CASSLESLRGWINTEAFF.

The table lists this clonotype with many counts. The CDR3 DNA sequence: TGTGCCAGCAGTCCTGGACAGGCCCGGGGCACTGAAGCTTTCTTT. This codes for CASSPGQARGTEAFF. The V gene is TRBV28, the J gene TRBJ1-1; 7 bases align to TRBD1. CDR1 is MDHEN, CDR2 SYDVKM, per germline. V trimming: 5 bases; J trimming: 4 bases; junction bases outside the gene matches: 10. The CDR3 runs to 15 residues. Full variable domain (missing parts from reference TRBV28 and TRBJ1-1): DVKVTQSSRYLVKRTGEKVFLECVQDMDHENMFWYRQDPGLGLRLIYFSYDVKMKEKGDIPEGYSVSREKKERFSLILESASTNQTSMYLCASSPGQARGTEAFFGQGTRLTVV.

Ten or more counts support this clonotype. V is TRBV12-3 or TRBV12-4 and J is TRBJ2-5; 7 positions agree with TRBD1. The CDR3 runs 13 residues. V dropped 7 bases and J dropped 3; count of bases not matched to a gene: 5. CDR3 sequence: CASTLGQKETQYF. The DNA of the CDR3 is TGTGCCAGCACCCTGGGACAGAAAGAGACCCAGTACTTC.

This clonotype was detected a few times. V usage is TRBV4-3 and J usage is TRBJ2-7; 7 positions match TRBD2. Germline V gene sequence: CDR1 LGHNA, CDR2 YSLEER. This CDR3 spans 13 amino acids. The J segment lost 7 bases and the V segment lost 3 bases, leaving 6 bases of the junction unmatched. The CDR3 nucleotides read TGCGCCAGCAGCCAGGGGGGGGACGCGGAGCAGTACTTC. It codes for CASSQGGDAEQYF.

J is TRBJ1-1 and V is TRBV25-1; D gene uncertain. V was clipped by 7 bases and J by 3 bases, with 9 bases between them. CDR1 and CDR2 from the germline V gene are MGHDK and SYGVNS. The CDR3 extends over 12 amino acids. CDR3 loop: CASIAWDTEAFF. The CDR3, as DNA: TGTGCCAGCATAGCCTGGGACACTGAAGCTTTCTTT.

The table lists this clonotype with many counts. The rearrangement joins TRBV28 to TRBJ1-2, with 9 nucleotides matching TRBD1. Trimming at V came to 5 bases and at J to 4 bases, leaving 20 bases not matched to a gene. Germline V gene sequence: CDR1 MDHEN, CDR2 SYDVKM. CDR3 size: 19 residues. In DNA, the CDR3 is TGTGCCAGCAGTCGGCCACCGGGACAGGGATTTAGGGGGCTCTATGGCTACACCTTC. This encodes CASSRPPGQGFRGLYGYTF.

This clonotype was detected many times. The chain employs TRBV12-3 or TRBV12-4 and TRBJ2-2, with D possibly TRBD1 on 6 matching bases. The V and J ends lost 5 bases and 6 bases respectively, with 10 bases between them. The CDR3 length is 13 residues. The CDR3 nucleotides are TGTGCCAGCAGTACGAACAGGGCCGGGGAGCTGTTTTTT. This codes for CASSTNRAGELFF.

The chain joins TRBV20-1 to TRBJ1-2; no firm D call. This CDR3 has 13 residues. Germline V gene lookup returns CDR1 DFQATT and CDR2 SNEGSKA (reference sequence). Trimming pared 0 bases from V and 8 bases from J, leaving 13 bases between. CDR3: CSARDGLGRGYTF. DNA for the CDR3: TGCAGTGCTAGAGACGGTCTGGGGAGAGGCTACACCTTC.

In this sample, this clonotype turned up many times. V is TRBV6-2 or TRBV6-3 and J is TRBJ1-5; maybe TRBD1 (6 bases). The CDR3 loop spans 14 amino acids. Deletions cut 7 bases from V and 0 bases from J, with 10 bases between. Germline-derived CDR1 and CDR2 are MNHEY and SVGEGT. CDR3 amino acids: CASTTGASNQPQHF. The CDR3 DNA is TGTGCCAGCACCACGGGGGCTAGCAATCAGCCCCAGCATTTT.

This chain connects TRBV4-1 to TRBJ2-7, with D unclear. The V gene lost 2 bases and the J gene lost 2 bases, with 13 bases spanning the gap. The length of the CDR3 is 15 residues. The germline V gene encodes CDR1 MGHRA and CDR2 YSYEKL. The CDR3 spells CASSQSYSRTYEQYF. For the CDR3, the DNA is TGCGCCAGCAGCCAATCGTATTCCAGGACCTACGAGCAGTACTTC.

The V gene is TRBV20-1, the J gene TRBJ1-1, with 7 positions matching TRBD1. This CDR3 is built from 12 residues. Trimming took 5 bases from V and 8 from J; bases not matched to a gene: 8. The germline V gene has CDR1 DFQATT and CDR2 SNEGSKA (reference sequence). Here the CDR3 DNA reads TGCAGTGCTCATCGGACAGGTCCGGAAGCTTTCTTT. Translating gives CSAHRTGPEAFF.

This clonotype was recorded a few times. The rearrangement joins TRBV11-2 to TRBJ2-2; D uncertain. This CDR3 has 15 residues. Germline CDR1 is SGHAT and CDR2 is FQNNGV. Trimming pared 4 bases from V and 3 bases from J, leaving 12 bases between. As DNA, the CDR3 is TGTGCCAGCAGCTCCTTGGGTCTGTACACCGGGGAGCTGTTTTTT. It is translated as CASSSLGLYTGELFF.

The V gene is TRBV9, the J gene TRBJ2-7, with 8 bases that match TRBD2. Germline CDR1 is SGDLS and CDR2 is YYNGEE. This CDR3 spans 14 amino acids. Trimming cost V 2 bases and J 7 bases; bases outside gene matches: 8. CDR3 DNA: TGTGCCAGCAGCGTCCTAGCGGGCCCGGGAGAGCAGTACTTC. This gives the protein CASSVLAGPGEQYF.

About this clonotype: Its ends do not fully match the called genes, so a read error is possible. J is TRBJ2-2 and V is TRBV7-2; no clear D gene. The CDR3 totals 13 residues. Germline V lookup: CDR1 SGHTA, CDR2 FQGNSA. CDR3: CVSTPFGAGELFF. Written as DNA, the CDR3 is TGTGTCAGCACTCCCTTTGGGGCCGGGGAGCTGTTTTTT.

Ten or more counts support this clonotype. The V and J genes are TRBV28 and TRBJ2-5, with D perhaps matching TRBD1 (6 bases). The CDR3 has 13 residues. Germline values: CDR1 MDHEN, CDR2 SYDVKM. The germline V and J ends were trimmed by 6 bases and 5 bases, with 13 bases remaining between them. The CDR3 DNA reads as TGTGCCAGCAGCACACAGGGACGGGAGACCCAGTACTTC. Translating gives CASSTQGRETQYF.

The chain is built from TRBV5-1 and TRBJ1-1; D remains unclear. Trimming stripped 4 bases from V and 11 bases from J, with 21 bases between. The CDR3 is 14 amino acids. From germline, CDR1 is SGHRS and CDR2 YFSETQ. The CDR3, as DNA: TGCGCCAGCAGCCCCGAGCACCACCAGGCTGGGGCTTTCTTT. Amino acid sequence: CASSPEHHQAGAFF.

This clonotype was seen at least ten times. The chain combines TRBV27 with TRBJ1-5; 7 bases are shared with TRBD1. This CDR3 comprises 14 residues. Germline V CDR1 and CDR2: MNHEY, SMNVEV (reference sequence). The V gene end was trimmed by 6 bases and the J gene end by 7 bases; junction bases not matched to a gene: 9. Here the CDR3 DNA reads TGTGCCAGCAGGCTACAGGGGCCAGGGCAGCCCCAGCATTTT. It specifies CASRLQGPGQPQHF.

Points on this clonotype: A much larger clone differs by one base, so this may be a read error. The CDR3 does not end in the conserved phenylalanine or tryptophan, so this is likely a read error. The chain couples TRBV6-1 to TRBJ1-1; no clear D. Germline V gives CDR1 MNHNS, CDR2 SASEGT. The V end lost 11 bases, the J end lost 0 bases, and 10 bases lay between the germline ends. The CDR3 contains 12 residues. The CDR3: CAARDLNTEAFL. The CDR3 DNA is TGTGCCGCTCGGGATTTGAACACTGAAGCTTTCCTT.

Many counts were recorded for this clonotype. The chain links TRBV20-1 to TRBJ1-5, with D possibly TRBD1 on 5 matching bases. The CDR3 extends over 13 amino acids. Germline V gives CDR1 DFQATT, CDR2 SNEGSKA (reference sequence). V dropped 4 bases and J dropped 7 bases, with 14 bases sitting between them. The CDR3 nucleotides are TGCAGTGCTATCTCCGGGGACCTGCAGCCCCAGCATTTT. Translating it yields CSAISGDLQPQHF.

The rearrangement uses TRBV7-8 and TRBJ2-2; D remains ambiguous. Germline V CDR1 and CDR2: SGHVS, FQNEAQ. V lost 2 bases and J lost 1, with 11 bases in between. This CDR3 has 16 residues. CDR3 amino acids: CASSLRARQNTGELFF. DNA of the CDR3: TGTGCCAGCAGCTTAAGGGCTAGGCAGAACACCGGGGAGCTGTTTTTT.

This clonotype was recorded many times. The chain combines TRBV7-3 with TRBJ1-1; a weak D match, TRBD1 (5 bases). Germline V lookup: CDR1 SGHTA, CDR2 FQGTGA. The CDR3 extends over 13 amino acids. The ends were cut back, 2 bases at V and 5 bases at J, with 9 bases in the middle. CDR3 protein: CASSLSRETEAFF. The CDR3 region has the DNA TGTGCCAGCAGCTTATCCAGGGAAACTGAAGCTTTCTTT.

Many counts were recorded for this clonotype. This chain joins TRBV28 and TRBJ2-7; TRBD2 matches at 12 bases. Germline assignment: CDR1 MDHEN and CDR2 SYDVKM. The CDR3 has 15 residues. The J segment lost 1 base and the V segment lost 8 bases, leaving 6 bases of the junction unmatched. The CDR3, as DNA: TGTGCCAGCGCCACGACTAGCGGGAGTTCCTACGAGCAGTACTTC. As protein: CASATTSGSSYEQYF.

The chain couples TRBV28 to TRBJ1-5; TRBD1 agrees at 7 bases. With 6 bases clipped from V and 4 bases from J, the junction kept 9 bases outside the gene matches. Germline CDR1 is MDHEN and CDR2 is SYDVKM. The CDR3 is 15 amino acids. CDR3 protein: CASRRDREWNQPQHF. The CDR3 region has the DNA TGTGCCAGCAGACGCGACAGGGAATGGAATCAGCCCCAGCATTTT. The full variable domain, completed using reference TRBV28 and TRBJ1-5, is DVKVTQSSRYLVKRTGEKVFLECVQDMDHENMFWYRQDPGLGLRLIYFSYDVKMKEKGDIPEGYSVSREKKERFSLILESASTNQTSMYLCASRRDREWNQPQHFGDGTRLSIL.

The sample holds many counts of this clonotype. The junction and the germline gene differ at one end; a read error may be behind it. V and J are TRBV6-2 or TRBV6-3 and TRBJ1-1, with TRBD1 matching 7 bases. CDR1 MNHEY and CDR2 SVGEGT come from the germline V gene. The CDR3 length is 12 residues. The CDR3 region has the DNA TGTGCCAGCAGTCCGACGGACAGGAAAGCCTTCTTT. The encoded protein is CASSPTDRKAFF.

In this sample, this clonotype turned up once. This rearrangement joins TRBV29-1 to TRBJ2-5; D is unresolved. Germline lookup yields CDR1 SQVTM and CDR2 ANQGSEA. The CDR3 length is 12 residues. Deletions cut 4 bases from V and 4 bases from J, with 10 bases between. CDR3 in amino acids: CSVVREGETQYF. The DNA of the CDR3 is TGCAGCGTTGTAAGAGAAGGAGAGACCCAGTACTTC.

This clonotype was picked up a small number of times. The V and J genes are TRBV10-2 and TRBJ2-7; D not certain. With 2 bases removed from V and 4 bases from J, the gap between germline ends came to 9 bases. This CDR3 is 13 amino acids long. Germline lookup yields CDR1 WSHSY and CDR2 SAAADI. The CDR3 loop reads CASSEDPQYEQYF. The CDR3 nucleotides are TGCGCCAGCAGTGAGGACCCACAGTACGAGCAGTACTTC.

Ten or more counts support this clonotype. The chain uses TRBV20-1 and TRBJ1-5; TRBD1 aligns across 8 bases. CDR1 is DFQATT and CDR2 is SNEGSKA in the germline V gene (reference sequence). The CDR3 has 15 residues. The junction had 7 bases not matched to a gene; V was cut back by 0 bases and J by 6 bases. The CDR3 loop reads CSAREPTGGVQPQHF. The CDR3 DNA is TGCAGTGCTAGAGAACCCACAGGGGGTGTTCAGCCCCAGCATTTT.